The rows below give T cell receptor beta chains drawn from one sample of a study of response to subunit inactivated influenza vaccine. TCRdb fed the RT-PCR reads into MiXCR, producing one record per CDR3 protein. The table shows approximately 700,000 distinct CDR3 sequences, with around 16% occurring only once. Material: PBMCs from blood, obtained 11 to 12 days after vaccination. The receptors come from a man aged 50 or older who received an inactivated influenza vaccine. The CDR3 runs from the conserved cysteine through the conserved F or W. A D gene is named only where the DNA matches it firmly. For some rows the clone size is stated as once, few or many, or as a class when expanded; others skip it.

J gene: TRBJ2-1; D gene: .; V gene: TRBV10-3; clone size: .; CDR3 protein: CAISERDEYNEQFF; CDR3 DNA: TGTGCCATCAGTGAGCGGGACGAGTACAATGAGCAGTTCTTC
J gene: TRBJ2-2; D gene: .; V gene: TRBV15; clone size: few; CDR3 protein: CATTIQGPNTGELFF; CDR3 DNA: TGTGCCACCACCATACAGGGCCCGAACACCGGGGAGCTGTTTTTT
J gene: TRBJ2-3; D gene: TRBD2; V gene: TRBV9; clone size: .; CDR3 protein: CASSVVGGPDTQYF; CDR3 DNA: TGTGCCAGCAGCGTCGTGGGAGGGCCCGATACGCAGTATTTT
J gene: TRBJ2-2; D gene: .; V gene: TRBV30; clone size: .; CDR3 protein: CAWSEETPNTGELFF; CDR3 DNA: TGTGCCTGGAGTGAGGAGACACCAAACACCGGGGAGCTGTTTTTT
J gene: TRBJ2-5; D gene: .; V gene: TRBV7-9; clone size: few; CDR3 protein: CASSPGAFGETQYF; CDR3 DNA: TGTGCCAGCAGCCCTGGGGCCTTTGGGGAGACCCAGTACTTC
J gene: TRBJ2-1; D gene: .; V gene: TRBV30; clone size: .; CDR3 protein: CAWSVQRNEQFF; CDR3 DNA: TGTGCCTGGAGTGTACAGCGGAATGAGCAGTTCTTC
J gene: TRBJ2-3; D gene: .; V gene: TRBV15; clone size: few; CDR3 protein: CATSRDLQGTSDTQYF; CDR3 DNA: TGTGCCACCAGCAGAGATCTCCAGGGAACGTCAGATACGCAGTATTTT
J gene: TRBJ2-1; D gene: TRBD2; V gene: TRBV2; clone size: many; CDR3 protein: CASRPLAGVSSYNEQFF; CDR3 DNA: TGTGCCAGCAGACCTCTAGCGGGAGTAAGCTCCTACAATGAGCAGTTCTTC
J gene: TRBJ2-5; D gene: .; V gene: TRBV18; clone size: .; CDR3 protein: CASSLFQYQETQYF; CDR3 DNA: TGTGCCAGCTCACTATTTCAGTACCAAGAGACCCAGTACTTC
J gene: TRBJ2-7; D gene: TRBD1; V gene: TRBV4-3; clone size: .; CDR3 protein: CASSPGTGDSYEQYF; CDR3 DNA: TGCGCCAGCAGCCCAGGGACAGGGGACTCCTACGAGCAGTACTTC
J gene: TRBJ2-7; D gene: .; V gene: TRBV5-1; clone size: .; CDR3 protein: CASSLYREGYEQYF; CDR3 DNA: TGCGCCAGCAGCTTATACCGAGAAGGATACGAGCAGTACTTC
J gene: TRBJ2-5; D gene: TRBD1; V gene: TRBV5-1; clone size: few; CDR3 protein: CASSWGQGIETQYF; CDR3 DNA: TGCGCCAGCAGCTGGGGACAGGGAATAGAGACCCAGTACTTC
J gene: TRBJ1-6; D gene: TRBD1; V gene: TRBV24-1; clone size: few; CDR3 protein: CATSEGQGISYNSPLHF; CDR3 DNA: TGTGCCACCAGTGAAGGACAGGGAATCTCCTATAATTCACCCCTCCACTTT
J gene: TRBJ2-7; D gene: TRBD1; V gene: TRBV6-1; clone size: .; CDR3 protein: CASSPTGARFYEQYF; CDR3 DNA: TGTGCCAGCAGCCCGACAGGGGCCAGGTTCTACGAGCAGTACTTC
J gene: TRBJ1-6; D gene: .; V gene: TRBV14; clone size: .; CDR3 protein: CASSPQKGGSPLHF; CDR3 DNA: TGTGCCAGCAGCCCACAGAAGGGTGGGTCACCCCTCCACTTT
J gene: TRBJ2-4; D gene: TRBD1; V gene: TRBV5-5; clone size: few; CDR3 protein: CASSLGSGGQNIQYF; CDR3 DNA: TGTGCCAGCAGCTTGGGGTCAGGGGGCCAAAACATTCAGTACTTC
J gene: TRBJ1-2; D gene: TRBD1; V gene: TRBV28; clone size: .; CDR3 protein: CASSLQTWTGGYGYTF; CDR3 DNA: TGTGCCAGCAGTCTACAAACCTGGACAGGGGGCTATGGCTACACCTTC
J gene: TRBJ2-2; D gene: TRBD1; V gene: TRBV5-4; clone size: many; CDR3 protein: CASGTGGTGELFF; CDR3 DNA: TGTGCCAGCGGGACAGGGGGCACCGGGGAGCTGTTTTTT
J gene: TRBJ2-5; D gene: .; V gene: TRBV29-1; clone size: few; CDR3 protein: CSVVVVGETQYF; CDR3 DNA: TGCAGCGTTGTCGTGGTGGGGGAGACCCAGTACTTC
J gene: TRBJ2-7; D gene: .; V gene: TRBV3-1; clone size: few; CDR3 protein: CASSPLPGFTYEQYF; CDR3 DNA: TGTGCCAGCAGCCCCCTGCCAGGGTTCACCTACGAGCAGTACTTC
J gene: TRBJ2-7; D gene: .; V gene: TRBV6-2/TRBV6-3; clone size: .; CDR3 protein: CASSDRLTYEQYF; CDR3 DNA: TGTGCCTCCTCCGATCGTTTGACCTACGAGCAGTACTTC
J gene: TRBJ2-2; D gene: .; V gene: TRBV21-1; clone size: few; CDR3 protein: CASSKAKEQETQGANTGELFF; CDR3 DNA: TGTGCCAGCAGCAAAGCTAAAGAACAGGAGACCCAGGGGGCGAACACCGGGGAGCTGTTTTTT
J gene: TRBJ2-5; D gene: .; V gene: TRBV4-3; clone size: many; CDR3 protein: CASSQELRNQETQYF; CDR3 DNA: TGCGCCAGCAGCCAGGAACTCCGAAACCAAGAGACCCAGTACTTC
J gene: TRBJ2-7; D gene: .; V gene: TRBV15; clone size: few; CDR3 protein: CATSREAGHEQYF; CDR3 DNA: TGTGCCACCAGCAGAGAGGCTGGGCACGAGCAGTACTTC
J gene: TRBJ2-7; D gene: TRBD1; V gene: TRBV28; clone size: .; CDR3 protein: CASNGTGTTYEQYF; CDR3 DNA: TGTGCCAGCAATGGGACAGGAACAACCTACGAGCAGTACTTC